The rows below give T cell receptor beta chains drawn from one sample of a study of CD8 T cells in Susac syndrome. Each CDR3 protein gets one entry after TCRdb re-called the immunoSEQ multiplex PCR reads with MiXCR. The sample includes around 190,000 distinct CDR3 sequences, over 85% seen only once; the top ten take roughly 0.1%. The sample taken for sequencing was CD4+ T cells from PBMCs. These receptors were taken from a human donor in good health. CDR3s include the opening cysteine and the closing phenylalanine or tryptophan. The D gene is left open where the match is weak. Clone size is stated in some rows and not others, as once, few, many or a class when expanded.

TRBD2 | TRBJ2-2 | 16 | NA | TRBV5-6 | CASSLGGLAGTGELFF | TGTGCCAGCAGCTTGGGGGGTCTAGCGGGAACCGGGGAGCTGTTTTTT
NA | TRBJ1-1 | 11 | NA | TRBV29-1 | CSARLNTEAFF | TGCAGCGCCCGGTTGAACACTGAAGCTTTCTTT
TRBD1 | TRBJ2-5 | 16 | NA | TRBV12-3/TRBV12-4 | CASRERELTGGETQYF | TGTGCCAGCAGAGAGCGTGAACTGACAGGGGGAGAGACCCAGTACTTC
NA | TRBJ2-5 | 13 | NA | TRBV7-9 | CASSPNRVETQYF | TGTGCCAGCAGCCCTAACCGCGTGGAGACCCAGTACTTC
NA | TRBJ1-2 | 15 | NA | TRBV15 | CATSRRGDTNYGYTF | TGTGCCACCAGCAGGAGGGGAGACACCAACTATGGCTACACCTTC
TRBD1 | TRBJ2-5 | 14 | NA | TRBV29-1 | CSVGTGAYPETQYF | TGCAGCGTCGGGACAGGGGCGTACCCGGAGACCCAGTACTTC
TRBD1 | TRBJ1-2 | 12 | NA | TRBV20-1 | CSASDRDGGYTF | TGCAGTGCTTCTGACAGGGATGGTGGCTACACCTTC
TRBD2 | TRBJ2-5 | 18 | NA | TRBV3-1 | CASSQGSAGALYQETQYF | TGTGCCAGCAGCCAAGGCTCAGCGGGGGCTCTTTACCAAGAGACCCAGTACTTC
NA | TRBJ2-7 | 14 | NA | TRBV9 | CASSALDNPHEQYF | TGTGCCAGCAGCGCCCTAGATAACCCCCACGAGCAGTACTTC
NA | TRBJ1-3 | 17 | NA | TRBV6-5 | CASSYGIEPHSGNTIYF | TGTGCCAGCAGTTACGGTATAGAGCCTCACTCTGGAAACACCATATATTTT
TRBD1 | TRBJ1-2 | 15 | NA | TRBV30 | CAWSPPRTGIYGYTF | TGTGCCTGGAGTCCGCCCCGGACAGGGATCTATGGCTACACCTTC
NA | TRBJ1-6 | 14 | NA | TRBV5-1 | CASSLVGEFSPLHF | TGCGCCAGCAGCTTGGTGGGGGAGTTTTCACCCCTCCACTTT
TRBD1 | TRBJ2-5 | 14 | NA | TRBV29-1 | CSVGGQGARETQYF | TGCAGCGTTGGGGGACAGGGGGCTCGAGAGACCCAGTACTTC
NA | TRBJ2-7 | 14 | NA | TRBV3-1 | CASSHSSGMAEQYF | TGTGCCAGCAGCCATTCCTCGGGGATGGCCGAGCAGTACTTC
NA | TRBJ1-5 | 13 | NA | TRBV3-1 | CASSRDGGQPQHF | TGTGCCAGCAGCCGGGACGGGGGGCAGCCCCAGCATTTT
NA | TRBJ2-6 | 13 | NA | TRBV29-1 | CSAVVGGANVLTF | TGCAGCGCCGTGGTGGGCGGGGCCAACGTCCTGACTTTC
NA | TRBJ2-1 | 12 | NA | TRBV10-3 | CASGTDDNEQFF | TGTGCCTCCGGGACGGATGACAATGAGCAGTTCTTC
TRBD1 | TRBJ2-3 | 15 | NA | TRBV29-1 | CSVEEGGQGADTQYF | TGCAGCGTTGAAGAAGGGGGCCAGGGAGCAGATACGCAGTATTTT
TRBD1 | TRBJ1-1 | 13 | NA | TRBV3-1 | CASTPGQGTEAFF | TGTGCCAGTACCCCGGGACAGGGCACTGAAGCTTTCTTT
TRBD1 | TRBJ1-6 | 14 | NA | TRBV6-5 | CASRGGQGNSPLHF | TGTGCCAGCAGGGGGGGACAGGGGAATTCACCCCTCCACTTT
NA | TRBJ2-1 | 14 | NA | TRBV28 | CASIAGLPYNEQFF | TGTGCCAGCATAGCAGGCCTCCCCTACAATGAGCAGTTCTTC
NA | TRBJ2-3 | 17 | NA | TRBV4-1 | CASSQDMTGDGTDTQYF | TGCGCCAGCAGCCAAGATATGACGGGTGATGGGACAGATACGCAGTATTTT
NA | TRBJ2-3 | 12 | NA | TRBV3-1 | CASSPNARTQYF | TGTGCCAGCAGCCCCAACGCCCGTACGCAGTATTTT
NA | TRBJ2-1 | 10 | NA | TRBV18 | CASSRQEQFF | TGTGCCAGCTCGAGGCAGGAGCAGTTCTTC
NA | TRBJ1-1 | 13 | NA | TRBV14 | CASSSTKGSEAFF | TGTGCCAGCAGCTCCACTAAGGGATCTGAAGCTTTCTTT
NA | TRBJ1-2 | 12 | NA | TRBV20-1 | CSASTGTYGYTF | TGCAGTGCTAGCACAGGGACGTATGGCTACACCTTC
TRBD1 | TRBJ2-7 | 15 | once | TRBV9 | CASSVFGQGRAEQYF | TGTGCCAGCAGCGTATTCGGACAGGGAAGGGCCGAGCAGTACTTC
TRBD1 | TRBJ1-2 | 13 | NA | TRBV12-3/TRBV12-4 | CASSYQGDYGYTF | TGTGCCAGCAGTTACCAGGGGGACTATGGCTACACCTTC
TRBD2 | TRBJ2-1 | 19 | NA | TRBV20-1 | CSARDHGKTSGGSYNEQFF | TGCAGTGCTAGAGATCATGGCAAGACTAGCGGAGGCTCCTACAATGAGCAGTTCTTC
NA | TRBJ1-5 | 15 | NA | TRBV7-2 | CASSLAGGLNQPQHF | TGTGCCAGCAGCTTAGCGGGGGGCCTGAATCAGCCCCAGCATTTT
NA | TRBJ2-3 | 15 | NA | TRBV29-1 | CSVRTGPGGEDTQYF | TGCAGCGTTCGGACAGGCCCAGGAGGGGAAGATACGCAGTATTTT
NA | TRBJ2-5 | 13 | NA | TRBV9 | CASSEDSSETQYF | TGTGCCAGCAGCGAGGACAGTTCAGAGACCCAGTACTTC
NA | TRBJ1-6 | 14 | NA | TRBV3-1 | CASSQRHMNSPLHF | TGTGCCAGCAGCCAACGCCACATGAATTCACCCCTCCACTTT
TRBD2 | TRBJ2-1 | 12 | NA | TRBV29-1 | CVGLAGDNEQFF | TGCGTGGGACTAGCGGGCGACAATGAGCAGTTCTTC
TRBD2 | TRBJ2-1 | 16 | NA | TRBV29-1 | CSVEDPTSGGFDEQFF | TGCAGCGTTGAAGATCCCACTAGCGGGGGGTTCGATGAGCAGTTCTTC
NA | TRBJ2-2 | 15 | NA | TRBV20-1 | CSARPPEGNTGELFF | TGCAGTGCTAGACCTCCGGAGGGTAACACCGGGGAGCTGTTTTTT
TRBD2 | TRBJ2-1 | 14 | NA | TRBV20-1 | CSAAGTSIYNEQFF | TGCAGTGCTGCCGGGACTAGCATCTACAATGAGCAGTTCTTC
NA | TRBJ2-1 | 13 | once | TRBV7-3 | CASSPDSNNEQFF | TGTGCCAGCAGCCCGGACTCGAACAATGAGCAGTTCTTC
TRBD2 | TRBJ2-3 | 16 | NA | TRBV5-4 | CASSSGLAGGEDTQYF | TGTGCCAGCAGCTCGGGACTAGCGGGGGGCGAAGATACGCAGTATTTT
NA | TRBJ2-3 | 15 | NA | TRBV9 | CASSVGRVGVDTQYF | TGTGCCAGCAGCGTAGGGAGGGTGGGAGTAGATACGCAGTATTTT
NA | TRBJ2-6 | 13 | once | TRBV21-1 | CASSPQRWTILTF | TGTGCCAGCAGCCCCCAGAGGTGGACAATCTTGACTTTC
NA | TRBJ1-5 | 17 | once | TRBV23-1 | CASSQSRGGLSNQPQHF | TGCGCCAGCAGTCAATCGCGGGGAGGTCTTAGCAATCAGCCCCAGCATTTT
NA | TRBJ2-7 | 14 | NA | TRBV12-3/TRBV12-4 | CASSLTGTSYEQYF | TGTGCCAGCAGTCTAACCGGGACCTCGTACGAGCAGTACTTC